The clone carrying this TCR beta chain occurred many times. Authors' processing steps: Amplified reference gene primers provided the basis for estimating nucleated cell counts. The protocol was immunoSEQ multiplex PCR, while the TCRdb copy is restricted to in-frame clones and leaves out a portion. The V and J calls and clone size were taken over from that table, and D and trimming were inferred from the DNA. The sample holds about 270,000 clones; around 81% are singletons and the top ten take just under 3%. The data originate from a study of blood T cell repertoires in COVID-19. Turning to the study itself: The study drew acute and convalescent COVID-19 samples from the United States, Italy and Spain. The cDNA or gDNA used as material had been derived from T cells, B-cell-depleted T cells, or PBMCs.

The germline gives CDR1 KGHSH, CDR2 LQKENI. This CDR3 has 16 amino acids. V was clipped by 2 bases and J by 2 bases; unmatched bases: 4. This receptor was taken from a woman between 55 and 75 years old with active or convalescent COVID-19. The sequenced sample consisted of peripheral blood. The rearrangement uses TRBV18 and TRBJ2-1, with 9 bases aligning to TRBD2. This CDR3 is CASSPFAGGAYNEQFF. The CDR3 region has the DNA TGTGCCAGCTCACCATTTGCGGGGGGGGCCTACAATGAGCAGTTCTTC.